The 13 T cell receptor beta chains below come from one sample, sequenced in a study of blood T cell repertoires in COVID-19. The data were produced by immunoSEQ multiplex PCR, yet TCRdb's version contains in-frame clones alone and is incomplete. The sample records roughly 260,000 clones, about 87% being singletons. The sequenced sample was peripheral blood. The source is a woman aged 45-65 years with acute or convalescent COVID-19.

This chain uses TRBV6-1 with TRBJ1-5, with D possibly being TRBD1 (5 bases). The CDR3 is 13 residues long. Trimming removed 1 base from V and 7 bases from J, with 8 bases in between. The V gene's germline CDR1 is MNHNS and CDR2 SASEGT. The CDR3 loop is CASSEGQNQPQHF. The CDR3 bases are TGTGCCAGCAGTGAAGGACAGAACCAGCCCCAGCATTTT.

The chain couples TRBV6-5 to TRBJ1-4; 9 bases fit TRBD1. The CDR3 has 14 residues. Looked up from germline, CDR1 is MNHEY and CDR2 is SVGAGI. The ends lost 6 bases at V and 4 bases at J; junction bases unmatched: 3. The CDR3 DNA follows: TGTGCCAGCAGAAGACAGGGGGTTAATGAAAAACTGTTTTTT. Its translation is CASRRQGVNEKLFF.

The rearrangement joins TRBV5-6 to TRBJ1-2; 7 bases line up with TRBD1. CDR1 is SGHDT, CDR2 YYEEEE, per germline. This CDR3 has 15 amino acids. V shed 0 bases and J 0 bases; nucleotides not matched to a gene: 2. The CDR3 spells CASSLAGTANYGYTF. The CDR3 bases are TGTGCCAGCAGCTTGGCGGGGACAGCTAACTATGGCTACACCTTC.

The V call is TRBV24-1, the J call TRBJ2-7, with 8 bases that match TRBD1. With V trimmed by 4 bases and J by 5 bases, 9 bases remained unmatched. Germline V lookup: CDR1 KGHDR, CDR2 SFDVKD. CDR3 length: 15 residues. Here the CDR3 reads CATSESGQGYNEQYF. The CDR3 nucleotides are TGTGCCACCAGTGAATCCGGACAGGGATATAACGAGCAGTACTTC.

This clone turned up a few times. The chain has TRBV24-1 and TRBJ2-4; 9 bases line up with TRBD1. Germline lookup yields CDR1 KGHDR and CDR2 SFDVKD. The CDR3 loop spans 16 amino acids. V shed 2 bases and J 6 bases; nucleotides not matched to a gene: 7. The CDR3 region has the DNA TGTGCCACCAGTGATTCCCGGACAGGGGCGAGAAACATTCAGTACTTC. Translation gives CATSDSRTGARNIQYF.

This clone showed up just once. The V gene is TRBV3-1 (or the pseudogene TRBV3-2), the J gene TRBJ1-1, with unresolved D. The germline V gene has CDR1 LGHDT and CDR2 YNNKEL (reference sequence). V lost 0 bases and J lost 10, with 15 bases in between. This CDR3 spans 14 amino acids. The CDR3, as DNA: TGTGCCAGCAGCCAAGATAGGATGGGAGGACGAGCTTTCTTT. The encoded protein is CASSQDRMGGRAFF.

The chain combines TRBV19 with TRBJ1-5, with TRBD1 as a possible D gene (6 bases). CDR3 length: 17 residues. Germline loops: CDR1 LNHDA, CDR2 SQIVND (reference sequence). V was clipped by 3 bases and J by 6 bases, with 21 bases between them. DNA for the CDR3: TGTGCCAGTAGTATCAGGACCGTACAGGGAATGGCTCAGCCCCAGCATTTT. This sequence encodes CASSIRTVQGMAQPQHF.

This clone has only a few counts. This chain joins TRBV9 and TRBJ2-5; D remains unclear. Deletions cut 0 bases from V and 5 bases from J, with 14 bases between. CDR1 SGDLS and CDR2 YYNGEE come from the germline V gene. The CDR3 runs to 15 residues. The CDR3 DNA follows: TGTGCCAGCAGCGTAGCTTGGAGACCTGGGGAGACCCAGTACTTC. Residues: CASSVAWRPGETQYF.

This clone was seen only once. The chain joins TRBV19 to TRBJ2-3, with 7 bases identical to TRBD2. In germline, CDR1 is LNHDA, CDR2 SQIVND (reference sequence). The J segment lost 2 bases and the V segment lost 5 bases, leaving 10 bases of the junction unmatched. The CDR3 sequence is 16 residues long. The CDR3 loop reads CASSPRGGGYTDTQYF. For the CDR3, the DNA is TGTGCCAGTAGTCCCCGCGGGGGTGGGTACACAGATACGCAGTATTTT.

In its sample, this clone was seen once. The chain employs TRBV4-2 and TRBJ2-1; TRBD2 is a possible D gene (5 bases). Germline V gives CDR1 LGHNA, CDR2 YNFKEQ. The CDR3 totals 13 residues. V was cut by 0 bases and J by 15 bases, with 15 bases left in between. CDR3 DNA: TGTGCCAGCAGCCAAGATCTCGGGGATATGGCGTTCTTC. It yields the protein CASSQDLGDMAFF.

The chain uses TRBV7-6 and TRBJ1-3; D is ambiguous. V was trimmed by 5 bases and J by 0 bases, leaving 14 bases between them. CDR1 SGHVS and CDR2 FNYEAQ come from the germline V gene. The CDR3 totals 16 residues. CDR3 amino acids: CASSPRHSSSGNTIYF. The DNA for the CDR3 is TGTGCCAGCAGCCCCCGACATTCCTCCTCTGGAAACACCATATATTTT.

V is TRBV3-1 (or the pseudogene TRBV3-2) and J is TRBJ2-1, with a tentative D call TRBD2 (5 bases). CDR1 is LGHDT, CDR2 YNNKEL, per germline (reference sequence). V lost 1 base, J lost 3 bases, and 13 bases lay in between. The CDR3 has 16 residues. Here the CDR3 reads CASSQVVRAFYNEQFF. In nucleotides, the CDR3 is TGTGCCAGCAGCCAAGTAGTGAGGGCCTTCTACAATGAGCAGTTCTTC.

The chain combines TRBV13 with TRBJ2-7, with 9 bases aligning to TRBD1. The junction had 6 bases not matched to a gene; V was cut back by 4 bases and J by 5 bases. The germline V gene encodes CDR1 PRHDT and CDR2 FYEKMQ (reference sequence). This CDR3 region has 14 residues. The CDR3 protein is CASSSGTGSHEQYF. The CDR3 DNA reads TGTGCCAGCAGCTCCGGGACAGGGTCTCACGAGCAGTACTTC.